This T cell receptor beta chain was sequenced for a study of T cells after yellow fever vaccination. Each CDR3 protein gets one entry after TCRdb re-called the 5' RACE reads with MiXCR. This sample yields under 600,000 distinct CDR3 sequences, of which around an eighth are seen a single time; around 15% belongs to the top ten. This clonotype was counted a single time. What it recognizes is unknown. From germline, CDR1 is SQVTM and CDR2 ANQGSEA. V dropped 7 bases and J dropped 0 bases, with 13 bases sitting between them. This CDR3 contains 14 residues. Notes on the study in general: Sorted repertoires could include abundant contaminating clonotypes from bulk cells. The secondary response showed a weaker magnitude and a faster peak, day 5 versus 15. Researchers noted that a small share of clonotypes showed up in both CD4 and CD8 compartments.

The V and J genes are TRBV29-1 and TRBJ2-1, with D possibly TRBD2 on 6 matching bases. The source is a young man who received the YFV17D yellow fever vaccine. Sequencing was performed on PBMCs, taken on the day of the yellow fever booster vaccination. CDR3 loop: CSARPGLSYNEQFF. For the CDR3, the DNA is TGCAGCGCTCGGCCGGGACTCTCCTACAATGAGCAGTTCTTC.